The 22 T cell receptor beta chains given below trace back to one sample, sequenced in a study of CD8 T cells in ankylosing spondylitis. The study's findings and limits: About 8 highly homologous variants made up a TCR beta motif, and this motif appeared characteristic of ankylosing spondylitis blood.

Their antigen targets remain unknown. From the 5' RACE reads, TCRdb called clonotypes with MiXCR, one entry per CDR3 protein. The repertoire consists of about 220,000 distinct CDR3 sequences, with roughly 6.6% occurring once and the leading ten covering about 14%. Sequencing used blood, either unsorted or a sorted T cell fraction (not recorded which). These TCRs come from a male donor with ankylosing spondylitis.

This clonotype occurred once. This sequence may be a read error, since a much larger clone differs from it by one base. The chain employs TRBV28 and TRBJ2-7; D remains ambiguous. CDR3 length: 13 amino acids. The V gene lost 2 bases and the J gene lost 5 bases, with 10 bases spanning the gap. CDR1 and CDR2 from the germline V gene are MDHEN and SYDVKM. CDR3 protein: CASSLVARDEQYF. The CDR3 nucleotides are TGTGCCAGCAGTTTAGTAGCTCGGGACGAGCAGTACTTC. Drawing the rest from reference TRBV28 and TRBJ2-7, the complete variable domain is DVKVTQSSRYLVKRTGEKVFLECVQDMDHENMFWYRQDPGLGLRLIYFSYDVKMKEKGDIPEGYSVSREKKERFSLILESASTNQTSMYLCASSLVARDEQYFGPGTRLTVT.

The V and J genes are TRBV7-2 and TRBJ1-4; 7 bases are a match to TRBD1. CDR3 length: 13 amino acids. Germline loops: CDR1 SGHTA, CDR2 FQGNSA. V lost 3 bases to trimming and J lost 8 bases; unmatched junction nucleotides: 3. The CDR3 region is CASSFWDSEKLFF. The DNA for the CDR3 is TGTGCCAGCAGCTTTTGGGACAGCGAAAAACTGTTTTTT.

The rearrangement uses TRBV15 and TRBJ1-2; D is ambiguous. In germline, CDR1 is LNHNV, CDR2 YYDKDF (reference sequence). The V and J ends lost 5 bases and 8 bases respectively, with 12 bases between them. The CDR3 extends over 12 amino acids. The CDR3 reads CATSRGGLGYTF. CDR3 nucleotide sequence: TGTGCCACCAGCCGGGGAGGGCTGGGCTACACCTTC. The full variable domain, its missing parts supplied by reference TRBV15 and TRBJ1-2, is DAMVIQNPRYQVTQFGKPVTLSCSQTLNHNVMYWYQQKSSQAPKLLFHYYDKDFNNEADTPDNFQSRRPNTSFCFLDIRSPGLGDTAMYLCATSRGGLGYTFGSGTRLTVV.

This clonotype was seen a few times. The chain couples TRBV29-1 to TRBJ2-5; D is perhaps TRBD1 or TRBD2 (5 bases each). This CDR3 has 12 amino acids. CDR1 is SQVTM, CDR2 ANQGSEA, per germline. With 3 bases removed from V and 5 bases from J, the gap between germline ends came to 10 bases. CDR3 nucleotide sequence: TGCAGCGTTGAGGGAGAGGGGGAGACCCAGTACTTC. It specifies CSVEGEGETQYF.

The chain carries TRBV11-2 and TRBJ2-7, with D possibly being TRBD2 (6 bases). Germline V lookup: CDR1 SGHAT, CDR2 FQNNGV. Trimming pared 11 bases from V and 3 bases from J, leaving 14 bases between. The CDR3 consists of 12 residues. The CDR3 spells CAAGGSFYEQYF. In DNA, the CDR3 is TGTGCCGCAGGAGGGTCCTTCTACGAGCAGTACTTC.

This clonotype was seen ten or more times. The chain uses TRBV9 and TRBJ2-2; D ambiguous. The germline V gene has CDR1 SGDLS and CDR2 YYNGEE. Trimming shortened V by 0 bases and J by 0 bases, and 6 bases separated the two germline ends. The CDR3 sequence is 15 residues long. The chain's CDR3 is CASSVAGSNTGELFF. CDR3 DNA sequence: TGTGCCAGCAGCGTAGCAGGCTCGAACACCGGGGAGCTGTTTTTT. Full variable domain (remainder filled in from reference TRBV9 and TRBJ2-2): DSGVTQTPKHLITATGQRVTLRCSPRSGDLSVYWYQQSLDQGLQFLIQYYNGEERAKGNILERFSAQQFPDLHSELNLSSLELGDSALYFCASSVAGSNTGELFFGEGSRLTVL.

Many counts were recorded for this clonotype. V is TRBV15 and J is TRBJ2-1; D gene ambiguous. This CDR3 contains 14 residues. Germline-derived CDR1 and CDR2 are LNHNV and YYDKDF (reference sequence). V dropped 2 bases and J dropped 9 bases, with 14 bases sitting between them. The CDR3: CATSRPTKKVEQFF. The CDR3 nucleotides read TGTGCCACCAGCAGACCAACCAAGAAGGTTGAGCAGTTCTTC.

The table lists this clonotype with a few counts. The genes are TRBV4-2 and TRBJ2-1; no firm D call. The CDR3 is 13 residues long. V was shortened by 2 bases and J by 5 bases, with 7 bases between the two germline ends. Germline V gene lookup returns CDR1 LGHNA and CDR2 YNFKEQ. The CDR3 DNA sequence: TGTGCCAGCAGCCAACCAGCAAACAATGAGCAGTTCTTC. Amino acids: CASSQPANNEQFF.

This clonotype was recorded many times. The genes are TRBV9 and TRBJ1-3; D remains ambiguous. Trimming pared 9 bases from V and 1 base from J, leaving 14 bases between. The germline V gene encodes CDR1 SGDLS and CDR2 YYNGEE. The CDR3 has 14 residues. CDR3 bases: TGTGCCATCCGGTCGTATCGATCTGGAAACACCATATATTTT. Amino acids: CAIRSYRSGNTIYF.

This clonotype was detected only a few times. The V and J genes are TRBV7-2 and TRBJ2-5, with 8 positions matching TRBD2. The CDR3 consists of 16 residues. From germline, CDR1 is SGHTA and CDR2 FQGNSA. V was clipped by 7 bases and J by 5 bases; unmatched bases: 15. CDR3 DNA: TGTGCCAGCACCCCCCACGGGGGGGAATTTCGGGAGACCCAGTACTTC. Its translation: CASTPHGGEFRETQYF.

In its sample, this clonotype was seen many times. The gene calls are TRBV10-3 and TRBJ2-1; 9 bases map to TRBD1. V lost 3 bases, J lost 5 bases, and 8 bases stayed unmatched. Germline values: CDR1 ENHRY, CDR2 SYGVKD. This CDR3 has 16 residues. The CDR3 is CAISDLPGQGHNEQFF. For the CDR3, the DNA is TGTGCCATCAGTGATTTACCGGGACAGGGACACAATGAGCAGTTCTTC.

This clonotype was found many times. The chain carries TRBV4-3 and TRBJ1-3; 8 positions match TRBD1. The CDR3 covers 17 residues. The V and J ends lost 1 base and 4 bases, in that order; junction bases with no gene match: 9. Germline V CDR1 and CDR2: LGHNA, YSLEER. The CDR3: CASSQGDRLGFGNTIYF. The CDR3 coding sequence is TGCGCCAGCAGCCAAGGGGACAGGCTCGGCTTCGGAAACACCATATATTTT.

This clonotype was recorded at least ten times. The chain recombines TRBV20-1 with TRBJ1-1; weak D call: TRBD1 (6 bases). Germline V gives CDR1 DFQATT, CDR2 SNEGSKA (reference sequence). The CDR3 is 13 amino acids. V lost 1 base to trimming and J lost 3 bases, with 9 bases between them. This CDR3 is CSARARGYTEAFF. In DNA form, the CDR3 reads TGCAGTGCTAGAGCCAGGGGTTACACTGAAGCTTTCTTT.

This clonotype came up many times. The genes are TRBV20-1 and TRBJ1-2; tentative D call: TRBD1 (6 bases). Trimming left V 3 bases short and J 5 bases short, with 19 bases between. Germline V gene lookup returns CDR1 DFQATT and CDR2 SNEGSKA (reference sequence). CDR3 size: 15 residues. Written as DNA, the CDR3 is TGCAGTGCTAGTTCAGCAGCCGGGACACAATATGGCTACACCTTC. This codes for CSASSAAGTQYGYTF.

The chain links TRBV4-3 to TRBJ1-4; no definite D call. CDR1 and CDR2 (germline): LGHNA, YSLEER. Trimming stripped 0 bases from V and 8 bases from J, with 4 bases between. This CDR3 spans 12 amino acids. In DNA, the CDR3 is TGCGCCAGCAGCCAAGATCCGGAAAAACTGTTTTTT. Its protein is CASSQDPEKLFF.

The sample holds many counts of this clonotype. The CDR3, as DNA: TGTGCCAGCAGCCACCTTTCAGGGGATCAGCCCCAGCATTTT. Its protein is CASSHLSGDQPQHF. The rearrangement uses TRBV5-6 and TRBJ1-5, with TRBD1 as a possible D gene (6 bases). The germline gives CDR1 SGHDT, CDR2 YYEEEE. The CDR3 sequence is 14 residues long. With 4 bases removed from V and 5 bases from J, the gap between germline ends came to 13 bases.

This sequence joins TRBV29-1 and TRBJ2-7; tentatively, D is TRBD1 or TRBD2 (5 bases each). V was clipped by 1 base and J by 3 bases, with 13 bases between them. The CDR3 sequence is 14 residues long. CDR1 and CDR2 from the germline V gene are SQVTM and ANQGSEA. The CDR3 loop reads CSVEGGTFSYEQYF. The CDR3, as DNA: TGCAGCGTTGAAGGAGGGACCTTCAGCTACGAGCAGTACTTC.

Ten or more counts support this clonotype. The chain links TRBV4-3 to TRBJ1-4; 7 bases align to TRBD1. V was clipped by 4 bases and J by 4 bases; unmatched bases: 9. CDR1 LGHNA and CDR2 YSLEER come from the germline V gene. The CDR3 totals 16 residues. The CDR3: CASSLGDRVGNEKLFF. The CDR3 bases are TGCGCCAGCAGCCTCGGAGACAGGGTGGGTAATGAAAAACTGTTTTTT.

This sequence joins TRBV25-1 and TRBJ1-3; D is uncertain. The CDR3 extends over 14 amino acids. CDR1 is MGHDK, CDR2 SYGVNS, per germline. Trimming removed 3 bases from V and 3 bases from J, with 9 bases in between. CDR3 residues: CASSEGSRGNTIYF. The CDR3, as DNA: TGTGCCAGCAGTGAGGGTTCACGTGGAAACACCATATATTTT.

The chain joins TRBV27 to TRBJ1-2, with D perhaps TRBD1 (5 bases). CDR1 and CDR2 from the germline V gene are MNHEY and SMNVEV (reference sequence). This CDR3 has 14 residues. V lost 2 bases and J lost 5, with 12 bases in between. The CDR3 nucleotides are TGTGCCAGCAGTTTAACCAGGGAAGGGTATGGCTACACCTTC. Protein sequence: CASSLTREGYGYTF.

The chain uses TRBV29-1 and TRBJ2-2; perhaps TRBD1 as D (6 bases). Germline CDR1 is SQVTM and CDR2 is ANQGSEA. This CDR3 is 15 amino acids long. V was cut by 2 bases and J by 1 base, with 11 bases left in between. The CDR3 here is CSVELGAQNTGELFF. CDR3 nucleotides: TGCAGCGTTGAATTGGGGGCGCAGAACACCGGGGAGCTGTTTTTT.

Ten or more counts support this clonotype. The chain is built from TRBV29-1 and TRBJ2-3; unclear D gene. V was clipped by 7 bases and J by 0 bases, with 17 bases between them. This CDR3 is built from 15 residues. Germline CDR1 reads SQVTM; CDR2 reads ANQGSEA. The CDR3 sequence: CSASEQYSSTDTQYF. The CDR3 DNA sequence: TGCAGCGCAAGTGAACAGTATTCTAGCACAGATACGCAGTATTTT.